A single sample gave rise to the 8 T cell receptor beta chains below, sequenced in a study of T cell responses to AZD1222 COVID-19 vaccine listed by TCRdb under 2021. Read against the paper, the sample's time point label means: baseline before first vaccination. Library preparation employed the immunoSEQ multiplex PCR assay. TCRdb limited this immuneACCESS table to in-frame rearrangements with V and J called. A share of clones is missing; checked studies link under half to unresolved V genes, and the rest is unexplained. The sample table contains more than 150,000 clones; only one count was recorded for 80% to 95% of them. Clones ranked in the top ten supply under 11% of the sample. This sample comprised peripheral blood, obtained on day 0 of AZD1222 vaccination. These receptors were taken from an adult in good health.

The rearrangement links TRBV5-5 to TRBJ1-1, with no clear D. This CDR3 comprises 14 residues. V was trimmed by 0 bases and J by 4 bases, leaving 10 bases between them. Germline V CDR1 and CDR2: SGHKS, YYEKEE (reference sequence). CDR3 protein: CASSLEPLGTEAFF. The CDR3 DNA sequence: TGTGCCAGCAGCTTGGAACCCTTGGGCACTGAAGCTTTCTTT.

This clone was found once. This chain joins TRBV6-5 and TRBJ1-1, with a weak D call TRBD1 (5 bases). Germline CDR1 is MNHEY and CDR2 is SVGAGI. CDR3 length equals 15 residues. V lost 2 bases and J 7 bases, leaving 17 bases between the germline ends. The CDR3 DNA reads TGTGCCAGCAGTTACGTCCCTCAGGGAAAGGGTGAAGCTTTCTTT. This codes for CASSYVPQGKGEAFF.

The chain employs TRBV4-1 and TRBJ2-5; 9 bases are shared with TRBD2. The CDR3 runs to 18 residues. V lost 0 bases, J lost 2 bases, and 10 bases stayed unmatched. Per germline, CDR1 MGHRA and CDR2 YSYEKL. This CDR3 is CASSQDFKTSGLQETQYF. The CDR3 coding sequence is TGCGCCAGCAGCCAAGATTTTAAGACTAGCGGACTGCAAGAGACCCAGTACTTC.

This rearrangement joins TRBV6-2 or TRBV6-3 to TRBJ1-1, with D possibly TRBD1 on 5 matching bases. This CDR3 comprises 13 residues. Trimming removed 6 bases at V and 1 base at J, with 9 bases between. The V gene's germline CDR1 is MNHEY and CDR2 SVGEGT. CDR3 amino acids: CASSETENTEAFF. The CDR3 region has the DNA TGTGCCAGCAGCGAGACAGAGAACACTGAAGCTTTCTTT.

This chain joins TRBV7-2 and TRBJ1-3; D is perhaps TRBD1 (6 bases). With 5 bases removed from V and 7 bases from J, the gap between germline ends came to 18 bases. CDR3 length equals 15 residues. Germline V gene sequence: CDR1 SGHTA, CDR2 FQGNSA. The CDR3 spells CASSVGPGARNTIYF. Written as DNA, the CDR3 is TGTGCCAGCAGCGTAGGGCCGGGGGCGAGGAACACCATATATTTT.

The V gene is TRBV9, the J gene TRBJ2-3; D perhaps matches TRBD1 (6 bases). Trimming removed 0 bases at V and 0 bases at J, with 14 bases between. This CDR3 comprises 17 residues. Germline values: CDR1 SGDLS, CDR2 YYNGEE. DNA of the CDR3: TGTGCCAGCAGCGTAGTGGGGGCAATAACAAGCACAGATACGCAGTATTTT. Amino acids: CASSVVGAITSTDTQYF.

CDR3 DNA: TGTGCCAGCAGTCCCTGGGACCCCCAAACAGATACGCAGTATTTT. Encoded protein: CASSPWDPQTDTQYF. This chain joins TRBV6-5 and TRBJ2-3; D may match TRBD1 or TRBD2 (5 bases each). The CDR3 has 15 residues. Deletions cut 5 bases from V and 3 bases from J, with 15 bases between. The V gene's germline CDR1 is MNHEY and CDR2 SVGAGI.

The CDR3 nucleotides are TGCGCCAGCAGTCCGGGAACCCTATACGAGCAGTACTTC. Protein: CASSPGTLYEQYF. The chain combines TRBV10-1 with TRBJ2-7; D might be TRBD2 (5 bases). The germline V and J ends were trimmed by 5 bases and 4 bases, with 12 bases remaining between them. CDR1 WNHNN and CDR2 SYGVQD come from the germline V gene (reference sequence). The CDR3 runs 13 residues.